This paragraph covers one T cell receptor (beta chain) sequence. J lost 7 bases, V lost 2 bases, and 9 bases had no gene match. The CDR3 loop spans 16 amino acids. The germline V gene has CDR1 MNHNS and CDR2 SASEGT. TCRdb keeps only in-frame clones here, not all; method: immunoSEQ multiplex PCR. This sample carries about 64,000 clones, 90% to 96% of them seen once, and the ten largest clones take more than 0.35%. This entry belongs to a study of brain T cells in children with intractable seizures. The genes are TRBV6-1 and TRBJ2-1; 9 bases match TRBD2. The material sequenced was peripheral blood, taken at surgery. The TCR sequence derives from a boy in the first two years of life with focal cortical dysplasia and intractable seizures. The CDR3 loop is CASSEPSGRIQNEQFF. In DNA form, the CDR3 reads TGTGCCAGCAGTGAACCGAGCGGGAGGATACAAAATGAGCAGTTCTTC.